A few counts support the clone carrying this T cell receptor (beta chain). Its target is unknown. TCRdb passed the 5' RACE reads through MiXCR, listing each CDR3 protein once. The sample shows 350,000 to 450,000 distinct CDR3 sequences, about 17% of them seen only once. The V gene's germline CDR1 is MNHEY and CDR2 SVGEGT. The V gene end was trimmed by 3 bases and the J gene end by 0 bases; junction bases not matched to a gene: 4. The length of the CDR3 is 15 residues. This specimen belongs to a study of T cells after yellow fever vaccination. Looking at the study overall: Fractions containing few cells were prepared with SMART-Seq v4 Ultra Low Input.

Points from the study as a whole: Contaminating bulk clonotypes could be abundant in FACS-sorted repertoires.

The source of this sequence is a man aged 18 to 29 who received the YFV17D yellow fever vaccine. The V and J genes are TRBV6-2 or TRBV6-3 and TRBJ2-7, with TRBD2 matching 8 bases. The sample here was PBMCs, taken before the yellow fever booster vaccination. The CDR3 here is CASSYAGGSSYEQYF. In DNA, the CDR3 is TGTGCCAGCAGTTATGCGGGGGGTTCCTCCTACGAGCAGTACTTC.